This TCR beta chain was recorded in a study of T cells in Graves' hyperthyroidism and ophthalmopathy. This clonotype was counted ten times or more. Its specificity is unknown. RNA transcripts yielded amplified TCR beta CDR3 regions. During a first-round RT-PCR of the TCR CDR3, the HTBI primer set was used. TCRdb fed the multiplex PCR reads into MiXCR, producing one record per CDR3 protein. This repertoire shows under 250,000 distinct CDR3 sequences, around 26% found once; its top ten account for approximately 35%. This CDR3 contains 12 residues. CDR1 is MNHEY and CDR2 is SVGEGT in the germline V gene. The V gene lost 6 bases and the J gene lost 8 bases, with 13 bases spanning the gap. Study outcomes and limitations: Most expanded thyroid clonotypes above 0.001 also appeared in blood.

With duration under 3 months, ophthalmopathy was active: Clinical Activity Score at least 3, NOSPECS at least 4. Clinical symptoms, serum thyroxine and TRAb, thyroid ultrasound and orbital computed tomography together formed the diagnostic basis. This sample holds PBMCs from about 10 ml fresh peripheral blood. This sequence originates from a woman aged 40 to 50 with Graves' ophthalmopathy. This sequence joins TRBV6-2 or TRBV6-3 and TRBJ1-1; D ambiguous. Source material: blood. The CDR3 DNA follows: TGTGCCAGCAGCCTACTTTCGGGGGAAGCTTTCTTT. Translation: CASSLLSGEAFF.